This T cell receptor (beta chain) is drawn from a study of T cell changes during pregnancy in multiple sclerosis. The CDR3 sequence is 11 residues long. Per the germline V gene, CDR1 is LNHDA and CDR2 is SQIVND (reference sequence). Trimming shortened V by 5 bases and J by 7 bases, and 8 bases separated the two germline ends. Libraries were prepared by immunoSEQ multiplex PCR; TCRdb keeps only in-frame clonotypes and omits some of them. The profile shows about 69,000 clones, approximately 90% of them singletons. The J gene is TRBJ2-5, the V gene TRBV19, with D possibly being TRBD1 (5 bases). The sequence was obtained from a female donor with multiple sclerosis, enrolled in a pregnancy study. The sample was peripheral blood, taken in the third trimester of pregnancy. In nucleotides, the CDR3 is TGTGCCAGTAGTGACAGCTGGACCCAGTACTTC. This translates into CASSDSWTQYF.